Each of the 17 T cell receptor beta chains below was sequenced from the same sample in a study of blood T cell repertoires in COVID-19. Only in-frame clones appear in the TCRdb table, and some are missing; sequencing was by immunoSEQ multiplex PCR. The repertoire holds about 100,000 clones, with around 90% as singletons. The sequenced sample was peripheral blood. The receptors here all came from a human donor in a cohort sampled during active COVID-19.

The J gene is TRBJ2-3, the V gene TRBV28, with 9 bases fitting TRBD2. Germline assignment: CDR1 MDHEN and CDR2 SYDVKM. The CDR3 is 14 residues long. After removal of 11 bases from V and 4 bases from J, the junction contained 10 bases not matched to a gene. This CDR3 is CACWGREGPDTQYF. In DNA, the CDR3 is TGTGCCTGTTGGGGGCGGGAGGGTCCAGATACGCAGTATTTT.

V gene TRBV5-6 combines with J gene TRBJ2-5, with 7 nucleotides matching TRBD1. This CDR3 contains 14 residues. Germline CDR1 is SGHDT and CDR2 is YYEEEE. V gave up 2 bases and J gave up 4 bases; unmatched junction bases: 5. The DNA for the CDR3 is TGTGCCAGCAGCTTAAAACAGGGGCTAGAGACCCAGTACTTC. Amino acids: CASSLKQGLETQYF.

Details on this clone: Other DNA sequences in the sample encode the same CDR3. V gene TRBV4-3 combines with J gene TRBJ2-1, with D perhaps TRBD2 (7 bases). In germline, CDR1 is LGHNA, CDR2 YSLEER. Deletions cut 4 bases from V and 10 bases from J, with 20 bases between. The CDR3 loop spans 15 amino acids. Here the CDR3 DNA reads TGCGCCAGCAGCCTGGTCCAGGGGAGGGGGGGGGAGCAGTTCTTC. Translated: CASSLVQGRGGEQFF.

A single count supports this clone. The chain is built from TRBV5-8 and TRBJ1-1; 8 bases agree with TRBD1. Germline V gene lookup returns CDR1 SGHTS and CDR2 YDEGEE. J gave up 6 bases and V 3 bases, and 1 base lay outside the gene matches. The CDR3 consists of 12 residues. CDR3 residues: CASSSDRAEAFF. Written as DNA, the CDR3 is TGTGCCAGCAGCTCGGACAGGGCTGAAGCTTTCTTT.

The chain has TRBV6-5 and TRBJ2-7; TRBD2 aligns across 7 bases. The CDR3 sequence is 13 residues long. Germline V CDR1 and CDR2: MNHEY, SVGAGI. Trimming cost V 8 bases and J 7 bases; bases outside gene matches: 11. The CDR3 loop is CASRRLATYEQYF. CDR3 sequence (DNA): TGTGCCAGCCGGCGACTAGCAACGTATGAGCAGTACTTC.

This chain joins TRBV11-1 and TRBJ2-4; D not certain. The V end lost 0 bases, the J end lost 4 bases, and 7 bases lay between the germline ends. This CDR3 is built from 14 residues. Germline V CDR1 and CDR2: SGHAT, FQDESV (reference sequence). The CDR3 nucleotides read TGTGCCAGCAGCTTAGCCGGGTTAAAAAACATTCAGTACTTC. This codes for CASSLAGLKNIQYF.

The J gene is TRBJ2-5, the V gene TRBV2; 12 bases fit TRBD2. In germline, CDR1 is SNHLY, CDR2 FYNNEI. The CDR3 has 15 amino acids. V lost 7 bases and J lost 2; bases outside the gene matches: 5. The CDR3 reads CASTVLAGGQETQYF. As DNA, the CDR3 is TGTGCCAGCACCGTACTAGCGGGAGGTCAAGAGACCCAGTACTTC.

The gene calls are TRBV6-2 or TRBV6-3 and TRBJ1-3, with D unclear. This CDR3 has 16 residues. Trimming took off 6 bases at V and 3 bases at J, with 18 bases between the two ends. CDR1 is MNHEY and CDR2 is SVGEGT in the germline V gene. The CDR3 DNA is TGTGCCAGCAGCACAAACCAGAGGATCCTTGGAAACACCATATATTTT. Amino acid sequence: CASSTNQRILGNTIYF.

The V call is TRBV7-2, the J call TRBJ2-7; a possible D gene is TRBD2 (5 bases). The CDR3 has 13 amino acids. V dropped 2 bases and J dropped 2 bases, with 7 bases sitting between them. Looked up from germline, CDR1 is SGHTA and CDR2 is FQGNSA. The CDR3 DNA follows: TGTGCCAGCAGCTTATACGGGGCCTACGAGCAGTACTTC. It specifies CASSLYGAYEQYF.

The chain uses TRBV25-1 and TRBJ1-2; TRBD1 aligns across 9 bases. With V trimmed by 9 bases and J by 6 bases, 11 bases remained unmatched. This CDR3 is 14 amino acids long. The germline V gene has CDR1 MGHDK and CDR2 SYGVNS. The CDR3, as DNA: TGTGCCAGTAAAACGTCCGGGACAGGGAATGGCTACACCTTC. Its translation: CASKTSGTGNGYTF.

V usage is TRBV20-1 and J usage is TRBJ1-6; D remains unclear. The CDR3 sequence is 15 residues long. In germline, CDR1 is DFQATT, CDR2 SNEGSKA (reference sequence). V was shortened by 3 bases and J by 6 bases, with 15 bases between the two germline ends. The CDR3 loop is CSASGGSTSNSPLHF. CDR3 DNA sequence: TGCAGTGCTAGTGGAGGTTCCACATCTAATTCACCCCTCCACTTT.

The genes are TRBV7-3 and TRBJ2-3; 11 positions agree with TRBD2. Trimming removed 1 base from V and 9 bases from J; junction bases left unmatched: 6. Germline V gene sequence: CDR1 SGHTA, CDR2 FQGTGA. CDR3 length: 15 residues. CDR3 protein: CASSLKLAGEGTQYF. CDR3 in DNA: TGTGCCAGCAGCTTAAAACTAGCGGGAGAGGGGACGCAGTATTTT.

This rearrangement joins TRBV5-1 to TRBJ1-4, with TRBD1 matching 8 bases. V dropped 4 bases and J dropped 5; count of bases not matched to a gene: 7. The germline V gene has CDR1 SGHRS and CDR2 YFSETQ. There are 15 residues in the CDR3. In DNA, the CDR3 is TGCGCCAGCAGCCCGAGGACAGGGTCAAATGAAAAACTGTTTTTT. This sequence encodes CASSPRTGSNEKLFF.

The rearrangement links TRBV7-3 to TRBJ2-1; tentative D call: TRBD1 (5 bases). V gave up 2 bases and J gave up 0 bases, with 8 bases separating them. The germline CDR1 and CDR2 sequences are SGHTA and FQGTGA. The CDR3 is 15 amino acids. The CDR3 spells CASSLAQGSYNEQFF. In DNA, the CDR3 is TGTGCCAGCAGCTTAGCCCAGGGCTCCTACAATGAGCAGTTCTTC.

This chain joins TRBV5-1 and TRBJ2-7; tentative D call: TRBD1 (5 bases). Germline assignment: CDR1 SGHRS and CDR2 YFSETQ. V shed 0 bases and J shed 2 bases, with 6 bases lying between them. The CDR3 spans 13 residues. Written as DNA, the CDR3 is TGCGCCAGCAGCTTGGAGGGGCCCTACGAGCAGTACTTC. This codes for CASSLEGPYEQYF.

CDR3 sequence (DNA): TGTGCCAGCAGCCCGCCCTTAGCGGGAACGGAAGAGCAGTACTTC. This gives the protein CASSPPLAGTEEQYF. The J gene is TRBJ2-7, the V gene TRBV3-1 (or the pseudogene TRBV3-2), with 8 bases aligning to TRBD2. The germline gives CDR1 LGHDT, CDR2 YNNKEL (reference sequence). The CDR3 is 15 amino acids. V shed 4 bases, J shed 7 bases, and the junction held 12 bases outside the gene matches.

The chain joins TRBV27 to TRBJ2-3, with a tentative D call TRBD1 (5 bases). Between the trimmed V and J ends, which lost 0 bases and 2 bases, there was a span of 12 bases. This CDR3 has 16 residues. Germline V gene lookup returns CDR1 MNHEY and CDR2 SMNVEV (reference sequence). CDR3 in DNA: TGTGCCAGCAGTTTATCGTCGGCAGGGTTCACAGATACGCAGTATTTT. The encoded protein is CASSLSSAGFTDTQYF.